The 22 T cell receptor beta chains listed next were all sequenced from one sample in a study of T cells in Graves' hyperthyroidism and ophthalmopathy. Amplification targeted TCR beta CDR3 regions from RNA transcripts. The HTBI primer set served for first-round RT-PCR of the TCR CDR3. One entry per CDR3 protein, called by TCRdb with MiXCR from the multiplex PCR reads. This sample has hundreds of thousands of distinct CDR3 sequences; approximately 14% occur once, and the top ten carry more than 5%. Sequenced material: blood. The receptors derive from a woman aged 25 to 39 with Graves' hyperthyroidism that later progressed to Graves' ophthalmopathy.

The rearrangement links TRBV14 to TRBJ1-1; D gene ambiguous. The germline gives CDR1 SGHDN, CDR2 FVKESK. Trimming removed 4 bases from V and 5 bases from J, with 20 bases in between. The CDR3 has 16 residues. CDR3: CASSPLFGISQTEAFF. In DNA, the CDR3 is TGTGCCAGCAGCCCCCTATTCGGGATCAGCCAGACTGAAGCTTTCTTT. The full variable domain, its missing parts supplied by reference TRBV14 and TRBJ1-1, is EAGVTQFPSHSVIEKGQTVTLRCDPISGHDNLYWYRRVMGKEIKFLLHFVKESKQDESGMPNNRFLAERTGGTYSTLKVQPAELEDSGVYFCASSPLFGISQTEAFFGQGTRLTVV.

In this sample, this clonotype turned up many times. The V gene is TRBV12-3 or TRBV12-4, the J gene TRBJ1-4; D might be TRBD1 (6 bases). CDR3 size: 16 residues. V lost 6 bases to trimming and J lost 8 bases, with 22 bases between them. DNA for the CDR3: TGTGCCAGCAGGCCCCCGGGGGGAGGGGGTAACGAAAAACTGTTTTTT. It is translated as CASRPPGGGGNEKLFF.

This clonotype showed up many times. The chain has TRBV12-3 or TRBV12-4 and TRBJ1-5; no firm D call. Trimming stripped 3 bases from V and 1 base from J, with 7 bases between. This CDR3 has 14 residues. The CDR3 nucleotides are TGTGCCAGCAGTTTGCTGGAGAGCAATCAGCCCCAGCATTTT. Protein: CASSLLESNQPQHF.

The table lists this clonotype with many counts. This rearrangement joins TRBV11-3 to TRBJ2-5; the D gene is possibly TRBD1 (6 bases). The CDR3 consists of 16 residues. Germline CDR1 and CDR2: SGHNT and YENEEA. The V and J ends lost 5 bases and 2 bases respectively, with 18 bases between them. The CDR3 DNA is TGTGCCAGCAGCGCAAAGCCTCAGGGGCCTCAAGAGACCCAGTACTTC. Its translation: CASSAKPQGPQETQYF.

This clonotype was seen at least ten times. The genes are TRBV7-2 and TRBJ2-7; 7 bases are a match to TRBD2. The CDR3 contains 14 residues. Trimming removed 4 bases from V and 2 bases from J; junction bases left unmatched: 5. CDR1 is SGHTA and CDR2 is FQGNSA in the germline V gene. This CDR3 reads CASSSTSATYEQYF. The CDR3 DNA sequence: TGTGCCAGCAGCTCCACTAGCGCAACCTACGAGCAGTACTTC. Together with reference TRBV7-2 and TRBJ2-7, the CDR3 gives the full variable domain: GAGVSQSPSNKVTEKGKDVELRCDPISGHTALYWYRQSLGQGLEFLIYFQGNSAPDKSGLPSDRFSAERTGGSVSTLTIQRTQQEDSAVYLCASSSTSATYEQYFGPGTRLTVT.

This clonotype was observed many times. This chain connects TRBV25-1 to TRBJ2-1, with TRBD2 identical over 7 bases. Trimming removed 4 bases from V and 7 bases from J; junction bases left unmatched: 13. Germline assignment: CDR1 MGHDK and CDR2 SYGVNS. There are 16 residues in the CDR3. The CDR3 sequence is CASSGPREPLGNEQFF. CDR3 DNA: TGTGCCAGCAGTGGTCCGCGGGAGCCCCTGGGGAATGAGCAGTTCTTC.

With regard to this clonotype: At one end, the junction sequence differs from germline, possibly due to a read error. The rearrangement joins TRBV12-3 or TRBV12-4 to TRBJ2-2; 8 nucleotides agree with TRBD2. This CDR3 contains 16 residues. CDR3 loop: CASTTPLAGMTRELFF. The CDR3 DNA reads TGTGCGAGCACCACCCCTTTAGCGGGAATGACCAGGGAGCTGTTTTTT.

V usage is TRBV7-2 and J usage is TRBJ1-2, with unresolved D. V was pared by 5 bases and J by 4 bases, with 14 bases between. The germline V gene has CDR1 SGHTA and CDR2 FQGNSA. The CDR3 sequence is 14 residues long. The CDR3: CASSLDASSYGYTF. As DNA, the CDR3 is TGTGCCAGCAGCCTGGACGCATCCTCCTATGGCTACACCTTC.

This clonotype was picked up a small number of times. The CDR3 loop is CASSTIQGAREQYF. The CDR3 nucleotides are TGTGCCAGCAGTACGATACAGGGGGCGAGGGAGCAGTACTTC. The chain couples TRBV28 to TRBJ2-7; 9 bases map to TRBD1. V lost 5 bases, J lost 7 bases, and 9 bases stayed unmatched. There are 14 residues in the CDR3. Germline assignment: CDR1 MDHEN and CDR2 SYDVKM.

This CDR3 is CASSRQGVRQPQHF. CDR3 DNA: TGTGCCAGCAGCCGACAGGGTGTAAGGCAGCCCCAGCATTTT. The rearrangement uses TRBV2 and TRBJ1-5, with TRBD1 matching 7 bases. This CDR3 is 14 amino acids long. J gave up 7 bases and V 6 bases, and 9 bases lay outside the gene matches. Germline CDR1 and CDR2: SNHLY and FYNNEI.

This chain joins TRBV28 and TRBJ2-7; D is perhaps TRBD2 (6 bases). Trimming took off 4 bases at V and 2 bases at J, with 15 bases between the two ends. The V gene's germline CDR1 is MDHEN and CDR2 SYDVKM. The CDR3 runs to 15 residues. The CDR3 protein is CASSSQGLLTYEQYF. CDR3 nucleotide sequence: TGTGCCAGCAGTTCCCAGGGACTGCTTACCTACGAGCAGTACTTC.

As to this clonotype: A much larger clone is a single base away; this may be a read error. This chain uses TRBV6-2 or TRBV6-3 with TRBJ2-3; D tentatively fits TRBD1 or TRBD2 (6 bases each). Germline CDR1 reads MNHEY; CDR2 reads SVGEGT. The CDR3 runs 16 residues. For the CDR3, the DNA is TGTGCCAGCAGTTACCCCCTAGGGGGGAGCACAGATGCGCAGTATTTT. This sequence encodes CASSYPLGGSTDAQYF.

This clonotype was seen many times. The genes are TRBV12-5 and TRBJ2-3, with 7 bases identical to TRBD1. V lost 5 bases to trimming and J lost 10 bases; unmatched junction nucleotides: 6. The germline CDR1 and CDR2 sequences are LGHNT and FRNRAP. CDR3 length equals 12 residues. The CDR3 is CASGPLGTAQYF. CDR3 nucleotide sequence: TGTGCTAGTGGTCCTCTCGGGACAGCGCAGTATTTT. The full variable domain, completed using reference TRBV12-5 and TRBJ2-3, is DARVTQTPRHKVTEMGQEVTMRCQPILGHNTVFWYRQTMMQGLELLAYFRNRAPLDDSGMPKDRFSAEMPDATLATLKIQPSEPRDSAVYFCASGPLGTAQYFGPGTRLTVL.

This clonotype was counted ten times or more. The V and J genes are TRBV7-9 and TRBJ1-5, with a tentative D call TRBD1 (6 bases). CDR1 is SEHNR and CDR2 is FQNEAQ in the germline V gene (reference sequence). The V end lost 5 bases, the J end lost 1 base, and 18 bases lay between the germline ends. The CDR3 runs to 17 residues. The CDR3 protein is CASSPGDSPRSNQPQHF. The CDR3 DNA sequence: TGTGCCAGCAGCCCAGGGGACTCACCGAGGAGCAATCAGCCCCAGCATTTT.

There are many counts of this clonotype. The chain is built from TRBV18 and TRBJ1-1; possible D gene TRBD1, 5 bases. The V end lost 6 bases, the J end lost 1 base, and 9 bases lay between the germline ends. The CDR3 loop spans 13 amino acids. Germline loops: CDR1 KGHSH, CDR2 LQKENI. For the CDR3, the DNA is TGTGCCAGCTCCCCGGACAAGAACACTGAAGCTTTCTTT. The encoded protein is CASSPDKNTEAFF.

There are many counts of this clonotype. In DNA, the CDR3 is TGTGCCAGCAGCGGCCCCGGACAGGGGAGAAGGACCTACAATGAGCAGTTCTTC. It codes for CASSGPGQGRRTYNEQFF. The chain links TRBV7-9 to TRBJ2-1; TRBD1 matches 9 bases. CDR1 and CDR2 from the germline V gene are SEHNR and FQNEAQ (reference sequence). After removal of 5 bases from V and 2 bases from J, the junction contained 13 bases not matched to a gene. The CDR3 is 18 amino acids.

The rearrangement joins TRBV14 to TRBJ2-4; 11 bases align to TRBD2. V shed 3 bases and J 0 bases; nucleotides not matched to a gene: 4. There are 17 residues in the CDR3. Germline V lookup: CDR1 SGHDN, CDR2 FVKESK. In DNA form, the CDR3 reads TGTGCCAGCAGCCAGGGTGGACTAGCGGGAGCCAAAAACATTCAGTACTTC. Protein: CASSQGGLAGAKNIQYF. Filled out from reference TRBV14 and TRBJ2-4, the complete variable domain reads EAGVTQFPSHSVIEKGQTVTLRCDPISGHDNLYWYRRVMGKEIKFLLHFVKESKQDESGMPNNRFLAERTGGTYSTLKVQPAELEDSGVYFCASSQGGLAGAKNIQYFGAGTRLSVL.

The V call is TRBV5-4, the J call TRBJ2-3; D not certain. Germline V lookup: CDR1 SGHNT, CDR2 YYREEE (reference sequence). This CDR3 has 11 residues. V was cut by 4 bases and J by 7 bases, with 7 bases left in between. CDR3 nucleotide sequence: TGTGCCAGCAGCGTCGGTAATACGCAGTATTTT. Protein product: CASSVGNTQYF.

In the case of this clonotype: One end of the junction is discordant with germline, which a read error may explain. The chain employs TRBV11-3 and TRBJ2-1; D not certain. The CDR3 is 13 amino acids. The V gene's germline CDR1 is SGHNT and CDR2 YENEEA. The CDR3 spells CTSSLDTYNEQFF. The CDR3 DNA is TGTACCAGCAGCTTAGACACATACAATGAGCAGTTCTTC.

This clonotype occurred many times. The V call is TRBV28, the J call TRBJ2-1; a weak D match, TRBD1 (5 bases). Trimming stripped 2 bases from V and 7 bases from J, with 12 bases between. From germline, CDR1 is MDHEN and CDR2 SYDVKM. The CDR3 is 14 amino acids. This CDR3 is CASSLPDKKNEQFF. CDR3 bases: TGTGCCAGCAGTTTACCGGACAAGAAGAATGAGCAGTTCTTC.

In this sample, this clonotype turned up many times. J is TRBJ2-1 and V is TRBV11-3; maybe TRBD1 (6 bases). V dropped 3 bases and J dropped 8 bases, with 14 bases sitting between them. CDR3 length: 14 amino acids. The germline V gene encodes CDR1 SGHNT and CDR2 YENEEA. This chain's CDR3 is CASSLLTGIHEQFF. CDR3 DNA: TGTGCCAGCAGCTTGCTGACAGGTATCCATGAGCAGTTCTTC.

This rearrangement joins TRBV18 to TRBJ2-7; D gene unclear. There are 13 residues in the CDR3. CDR1 KGHSH and CDR2 LQKENI come from the germline V gene. V was trimmed by 2 bases and J by 2 bases, leaving 7 bases between them. Written as DNA, the CDR3 is TGTGCCAGCTCACCAGCGACAACCTACGAGCAGTACTTC. Translation gives CASSPATTYEQYF.